This entry lists 26 T cell receptor beta chains sequenced from one sample in a study of post-analysis software for immune sequencing data. The study's findings and limits: The study found TRBV5-6, TRBV5-1 and TRBV20-1 among a few TRBV segments more frequent in patients than controls.

Their antigen targets remain unknown. TCR beta libraries were prepared from cDNA with unique molecular identifiers. TCRdb ran MiXCR on the PCR reads and lists one entry per CDR3 protein. The sample holds about 770,000 distinct CDR3 sequences, 35% to 55% seen once. Sample: blood. The source is a girl under 18 with multiple sclerosis.

The CDR3 DNA reads TGTGCCAGCAGCTCCCACGGCAGGGGAGATACGCAGTATTTT. It specifies CASSSHGRGDTQYF. The chain couples TRBV11-2 to TRBJ2-3, with D possibly TRBD1 on 6 matching bases. CDR1 is SGHAT, CDR2 FQNNGV, per germline. Trimming shortened V by 4 bases and J by 5 bases, and 13 bases separated the two germline ends. The CDR3 spans 14 residues.

The V and J genes are TRBV20-1 and TRBJ1-1, with D perhaps TRBD1 (5 bases). V lost 5 bases and J 11 bases, leaving 15 bases between the germline ends. The V gene's germline CDR1 is DFQATT and CDR2 SNEGSKA (reference sequence). CDR3 size: 11 residues. Written as DNA, the CDR3 is TGCAGTGCTGGGAACAGGAGGATCGCTTTCTTT. This translates into CSAGNRRIAFF.

For this clonotype: A much larger clone differs from this one at a single base, so this may be a read error. V gene TRBV12-3 or TRBV12-4 combines with J gene TRBJ2-5; maybe TRBD2 (6 bases). The V end lost 6 bases, the J end lost 4 bases, and 18 bases lay between the germline ends. This CDR3 is 15 amino acids long. The CDR3 sequence is CASSKRRGEGETQYF. The CDR3 bases are TGTGCCAGCAGCAAGAGGAGGGGAGAAGGAGAGACCCAGTACTTC.

The CDR3 DNA is TGTGCCAGCAGCTGGGGGGGTGCCCCAAGTCGCCAAGAGACCCAGTACTTC. Amino acids: CASSWGGAPSRQETQYF. The V call is TRBV7-9, the J call TRBJ2-5; 7 bases match TRBD2. Germline V lookup: CDR1 SEHNR, CDR2 FQNEAQ (reference sequence). The CDR3 has 17 amino acids. J lost 1 base, V lost 4 bases, and 12 bases had no gene match.

This clonotype was seen a few times. The rearrangement links TRBV7-2 to TRBJ2-3; TRBD2 aligns across 8 bases. The length of the CDR3 is 16 residues. Per the germline V gene, CDR1 is SGHTA and CDR2 is FQGNSA. V trimming: 0 bases; J trimming: 5 bases; junction bases outside the gene matches: 7. In nucleotides, the CDR3 is TGTGCCAGCAGCTTAGCGGGACTAGTCGGCTTAGATACGCAGTATTTT. Encoded protein: CASSLAGLVGLDTQYF.

V gene TRBV29-1 combines with J gene TRBJ1-2; D not certain. The V gene lost 3 bases and the J gene lost 8 bases, with 13 bases spanning the gap. Germline values: CDR1 SQVTM, CDR2 ANQGSEA. CDR3 length: 12 residues. CDR3 in amino acids: CSVDDFLVGYTF. CDR3 coding DNA: TGCAGCGTTGATGACTTCCTGGTGGGCTACACCTTC.

The chain combines TRBV29-1 with TRBJ2-7; D may match TRBD1 or TRBD2 (5 bases each). The germline V gene has CDR1 SQVTM and CDR2 ANQGSEA. The CDR3 runs 13 residues. V lost 2 bases to trimming and J lost 6 bases, with 14 bases between them. The CDR3 sequence: CSVEIGGDGEQYF. As DNA, the CDR3 is TGCAGCGTTGAAATAGGTGGGGACGGCGAGCAGTACTTC.

The rearrangement links TRBV19 to TRBJ2-7, with D possibly being TRBD2 (7 bases). The assigned J gene may be wrong: the sequence end matches TRBJ2-5 better. The CDR3 runs to 15 residues. The germline V gene encodes CDR1 LNHDA and CDR2 SQIVND (reference sequence). CDR3 bases: TGTGCCAGTAGTAATATACAGGGAGGGGACGAGACCCAGTACTTC. Translation: CASSNIQGGDETQYF.

This clonotype is a singleton in its sample. The V call is TRBV20-1, the J call TRBJ2-1; D may be TRBD1 or TRBD2 (5 bases each). Germline CDR1 is DFQATT and CDR2 is SNEGSKA (reference sequence). The CDR3 is 14 amino acids. Trimming left V 1 base short and J 0 bases short, with 7 bases between. The CDR3 nucleotides read TGCAGTGCTAGAGGGGGACGCTCCTACAATGAGCAGTTCTTC. Its translation is CSARGGRSYNEQFF.

This chain joins TRBV13 and TRBJ2-1; perhaps TRBD1 as D (6 bases). Looked up from germline, CDR1 is PRHDT and CDR2 is FYEKMQ (reference sequence). The CDR3 length is 14 residues. Trimming stripped 6 bases from V and 7 bases from J, with 16 bases between. Here the CDR3 reads CASRHRDKGNEQFF. The CDR3, as DNA: TGTGCCAGCAGACACCGGGACAAAGGAAATGAGCAGTTCTTC.

The rearrangement uses TRBV7-3 and TRBJ2-1; D could derive from TRBD1 or TRBD2 (5 bases each). In germline, CDR1 is SGHTA, CDR2 FQGTGA. CDR3 length: 13 amino acids. Trimming stripped 4 bases from V and 9 bases from J, with 13 bases between. CDR3 bases: TGTGCCAGCAGCTCTAACCGGGGACGTGAGCAGTTCTTC. Translation gives CASSSNRGREQFF.

The rearrangement joins TRBV2 to TRBJ2-4; D not certain. The CDR3 extends over 11 amino acids. V was pared by 10 bases and J by 15 bases, with 19 bases between. Germline CDR1 SNHLY, CDR2 FYNNEI. In DNA, the CDR3 is TGTGCCAACACAGACACCTGGACCAGGTACTTC. This encodes CANTDTWTRYF.

In its sample, this clonotype was seen a few times. The chain uses TRBV27 and TRBJ1-2, with D possibly being TRBD1 (6 bases). Germline V gene data show CDR1 as MNHEY and CDR2 as SMNVEV (reference sequence). The CDR3 has 13 residues. V was trimmed by 4 bases and J by 8 bases, leaving 14 bases between them. The CDR3 nucleotides read TGTGCCAGCAGTTCACCGGGACAATCGGGCTACACCTTC. Its protein product is CASSSPGQSGYTF.

The chain carries TRBV29-1 and TRBJ1-2; no firm D call. The CDR3 has 14 residues. CDR1 and CDR2 (germline): SQVTM, ANQGSEA. The V end lost 7 bases, the J end lost 0 bases, and 15 bases lay between the germline ends. The DNA for the CDR3 is TGCAGCGCCGAAGGGCGGGAAGCTAACTATGGCTACACCTTC. Translated, it gives CSAEGREANYGYTF. Variable domain in full (rest from reference TRBV29-1 and TRBJ1-2): SAVISQKPSRDICQRGTSLTIQCQVDSQVTMMFWYRQQPGQSLTLIATANQGSEATYESGFVIDKFPISRPNLTFSTLTVSNMSPEDSSIYLCSAEGREANYGYTFGSGTRLTVV.

The chain couples TRBV15 to TRBJ1-2; D is perhaps TRBD1 (5 bases). The V gene lost 0 bases and the J gene lost 3 bases, with 11 bases spanning the gap. Per the germline V gene, CDR1 is LNHNV and CDR2 is YYDKDF (reference sequence). This CDR3 has 15 residues. The CDR3 spells CATSRDTSGHYGYTF. In DNA form, the CDR3 reads TGTGCCACCAGCAGAGATACGTCGGGGCACTATGGCTACACCTTC.

This clonotype has just a few counts. The chain has TRBV4-3 and TRBJ2-4; D could derive from TRBD1 or TRBD2 (6 bases each). The DNA end lines up better with TRBJ2-7; the J call may be wrong. This CDR3 is built from 14 residues. The germline V gene encodes CDR1 LGHNA and CDR2 YSLEER. CDR3 sequence reads: CASSHRPGADEQYF. The CDR3, as DNA: TGCGCCAGCAGCCACCGCCCGGGGGCGGACGAGCAGTACTTC.

This chain uses TRBV2 with TRBJ2-3; a weak D match, TRBD1 (7 bases). Trimming shortened V by 3 bases and J by 3 bases, and 13 bases separated the two germline ends. This CDR3 region has 15 residues. In germline, CDR1 is SNHLY, CDR2 FYNNEI. In nucleotides, the CDR3 is TGTGCCAGCAGTGAGCAGGGGGGATGGACAGATACGCAGTATTTT. Its translation is CASSEQGGWTDTQYF. The full variable domain, its missing parts supplied by reference TRBV2 and TRBJ2-3, is EPEVTQTPSHQVTQMGQEVILRCVPISNHLYFYWYRQILGQKVEFLVSFYNNEISEKSEIFDDQFSVERPDGSNFTLKIRSTKLEDSAMYFCASSEQGGWTDTQYFGPGTRLTVL.

The chain joins TRBV12-3 or TRBV12-4 to TRBJ1-1; 7 bases align to TRBD1. V trimming: 2 bases; J trimming: 3 bases; junction bases outside the gene matches: 3. This CDR3 is built from 14 residues. The CDR3 spells CASSLTGEDTEAFF. CDR3 bases: TGTGCCAGCAGTTTAACAGGGGAAGACACTGAAGCTTTCTTT.

The chain joins TRBV24-1 to TRBJ2-5, with TRBD2 matching 8 bases. The CDR3 sequence is 14 residues long. The V gene end was trimmed by 3 bases and the J gene end by 5 bases; junction bases not matched to a gene: 4. Germline values: CDR1 KGHDR, CDR2 SFDVKD. CDR3 in DNA: TGTGCCACCAGTGATAGGGGACTAGAGGAGACCCAGTACTTC. It encodes CATSDRGLEETQYF.

The CDR3 is CASSSPWGQGGDTQYF. The CDR3 bases are TGTGCCAGCAGTTCTCCGTGGGGACAGGGGGGAGATACGCAGTATTTT. The V and J genes are TRBV28 and TRBJ2-3; 11 bases are a match to TRBD1. J was trimmed by 5 bases and V by 4 bases; bases with no gene match: 8. Germline-derived CDR1 and CDR2 are MDHEN and SYDVKM. The CDR3 is made up of 16 amino acids.

Only a few counts were recorded for this clonotype. The chain uses TRBV9 and TRBJ1-2; D is uncertain. The CDR3 runs 15 residues. The germline V gene encodes CDR1 SGDLS and CDR2 YYNGEE. V lost 0 bases, J lost 2 bases, and 11 bases lay in between. The CDR3: CASSVDGRTNYGYTF. As DNA, the CDR3 is TGTGCCAGCAGCGTAGATGGACGGACCAACTATGGCTACACCTTC.

This clonotype showed up just a few times. The V call is TRBV5-1, the J call TRBJ2-1; a possible D gene is TRBD1 (6 bases). In germline, CDR1 is SGHRS, CDR2 YFSETQ. The CDR3 consists of 14 residues. Trimming pared 4 bases from V and 3 bases from J, leaving 11 bases between. The CDR3 DNA sequence: TGCGCCAGCAGCGTCGGGACACACTACAATGAGCAGTTCTTC. It encodes CASSVGTHYNEQFF.

This clonotype was seen more than once but under ten times. V usage is TRBV4-3 and J usage is TRBJ1-2; D call uncertain. Germline lookup yields CDR1 LGHNA and CDR2 YSLEER. This CDR3 has 14 amino acids. The germline V and J ends were trimmed by 0 bases and 6 bases, with 11 bases remaining between them. The CDR3 here is CASSQDLSQNGYTF. The CDR3 nucleotides are TGCGCCAGCAGCCAAGATCTTTCCCAGAATGGCTACACCTTC.

The rearrangement joins TRBV7-2 to TRBJ1-2; D unclear. The CDR3 runs to 15 residues. With 6 bases removed from V and 4 bases from J, the gap between germline ends came to 18 bases. CDR1 and CDR2 from the germline V gene are SGHTA and FQGNSA. The CDR3 loop is CASRLAPGGSYGYTF. CDR3 in DNA: TGTGCCAGCAGATTGGCCCCCGGTGGTAGCTATGGCTACACCTTC.

The rearrangement links TRBV24-1 to TRBJ2-5; 7 bases agree with TRBD2. From germline, CDR1 is KGHDR and CDR2 SFDVKD. Germline trimming cut 7 bases from V and 2 bases from J; bases unmatched to any gene: 15. The CDR3 has 17 residues. DNA for the CDR3: TGTGCCACCAGCGCGATCGCGTCTAGCGGTCTTCAAGAGACCCAGTACTTC. The encoded protein is CATSAIASSGLQETQYF.

The gene calls are TRBV10-3 and TRBJ1-5, with D uncertain. This CDR3 has 15 amino acids. Germline-derived CDR1 and CDR2 are ENHRY and SYGVKD. V lost 6 bases to trimming and J lost 2 bases, with 14 bases between them. CDR3 sequence (DNA): TGTGCCATCAGATCGGAAAAAGTGGGCAATCAGCCCCAGCATTTT. Translation gives CAIRSEKVGNQPQHF.